This TCR beta chain was identified in a study of response to subunit inactivated influenza vaccine (dated by TCRdb to 2017 to 2018). About the full investigation: To follow how T cells responded to a trivalent subunit inactivated influenza vaccine, the researchers relied on deep quantitative profiling of the T cell receptor repertoire.

Library preparation employed RT-PCR. Sequencing relied on an Illumina HiSeq 2500. Clones were called with MiXCR by TCRdb after fastp trimmed the public reads at Q25, and only in-frame beta chains were retained. Each CDR3 protein appears once, grouped with its most common genes and DNA. This sample holds about 480,000 distinct CDR3 sequences; 10% to 15% were observed only once. The ten largest clones take up 10% to 15% of the sample. Study-level results and caveats: According to the authors, only a limited number of new T cells may be recruited by each seasonal influenza vaccination.

What the time point label conveys for this sample: 40 to 45 days after influenza vaccine administration. As concerns this clonotype: What this receptor recognizes is not known. Base qualities are not recorded, but no much larger clone differs from it by a single base.

The germline V gene yields ENHRY for CDR1 and SYGVKD for CDR2. The V end gives up 8 bases and the J end 3 bases, leaving 3 bases in the junction not matched to a gene. There are 12 amino acids in the CDR3, from cysteine to phenylalanine inclusive. Only the CDR3 portion is preserved as DNA: 36 bases, with reading frame beginning at the first base. The V and J segments used are TRBV10-3 and TRBJ2-7, and TRBD1 matches 8 of the central bases. Sequencing used PBMCs from blood, obtained 35 to 45 days after vaccination. This sequence originates from a man over 45 who received an inactivated influenza vaccine. Donor details come from another sample of the same person, matched by shared clones. The sequenced DNA: TGTGCCATCGGACAGGGTCTCTACGAGCAGTACTTC. It encodes CAIGQGLYEQYF.